Sequencing of this TCR beta chain was carried out in a study of cytomegalovirus exposure and HLA in healthy donors. This clone occurred a few times. Antigen specificity is unknown. Vbeta (60) and Jbeta (13) primers were used in the PCR. Sequencing used immunoSEQ multiplex PCR; TCRdb keeps in-frame clones, though not all of them. This sample carries about 120,000 clones, roughly 80% of them seen once, and the ten largest clones take approximately 0.24%. V was cut by 5 bases and J by 8 bases, with 6 bases left in between. The germline gives CDR1 SGHAT, CDR2 FQNNGV. CDR3 length: 11 residues. Study-wide points: Associated with cytomegalovirus, according to the listing, were 170 or so TCR beta chains. Follow-up analysis later connected one missense variant in DCLRE1C with trimming of TCR beta V- and J-genes.

The J gene is TRBJ2-2, the V gene TRBV11-2; D is undetermined. The sample taken for sequencing was PBMCs. This clonotype originated in a man between 45 and 60 years old in good health and CMV-seronegative. The CDR3 spells CASSSRGELFF. Here the CDR3 DNA reads TGTGCCAGCAGCAGCAGGGGGGAGCTGTTTTTT.